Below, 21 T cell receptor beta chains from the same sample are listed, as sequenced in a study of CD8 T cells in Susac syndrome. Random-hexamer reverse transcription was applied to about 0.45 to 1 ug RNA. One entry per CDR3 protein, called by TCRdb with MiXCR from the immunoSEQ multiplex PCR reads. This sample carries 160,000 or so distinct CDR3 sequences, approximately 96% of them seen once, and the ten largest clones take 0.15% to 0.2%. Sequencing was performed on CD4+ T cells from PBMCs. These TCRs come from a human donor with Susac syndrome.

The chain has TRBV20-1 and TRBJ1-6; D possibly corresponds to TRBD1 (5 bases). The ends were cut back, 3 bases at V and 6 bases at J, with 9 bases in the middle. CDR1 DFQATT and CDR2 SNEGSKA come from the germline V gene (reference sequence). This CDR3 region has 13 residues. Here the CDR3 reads CSARKGRNSPLHF. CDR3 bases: TGCAGTGCTAGGAAGGGGCGTAATTCACCCCTCCACTTT.

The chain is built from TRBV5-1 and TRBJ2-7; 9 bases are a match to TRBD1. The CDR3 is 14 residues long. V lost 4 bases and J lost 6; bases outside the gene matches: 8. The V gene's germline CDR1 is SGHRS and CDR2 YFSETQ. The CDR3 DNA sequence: TGCGCCAGCAGCCAGGGGACAGGGAAGGGCGAGCAGTACTTC. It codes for CASSQGTGKGEQYF.

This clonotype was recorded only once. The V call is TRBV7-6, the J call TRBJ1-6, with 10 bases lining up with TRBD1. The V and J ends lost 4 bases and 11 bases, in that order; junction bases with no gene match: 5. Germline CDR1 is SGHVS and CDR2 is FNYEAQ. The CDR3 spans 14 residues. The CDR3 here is CASSSDGTGAPLHF. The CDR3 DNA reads TGTGCCAGCAGCTCTGACGGGACAGGGGCACCCCTCCACTTT.

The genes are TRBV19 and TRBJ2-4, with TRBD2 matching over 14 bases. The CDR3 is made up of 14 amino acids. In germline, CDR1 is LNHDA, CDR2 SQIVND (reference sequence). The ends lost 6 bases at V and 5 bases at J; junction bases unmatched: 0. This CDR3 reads CASRTSGGENIQYF. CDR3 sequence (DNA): TGTGCCAGTAGGACTAGCGGGGGGGAAAACATTCAGTACTTC.

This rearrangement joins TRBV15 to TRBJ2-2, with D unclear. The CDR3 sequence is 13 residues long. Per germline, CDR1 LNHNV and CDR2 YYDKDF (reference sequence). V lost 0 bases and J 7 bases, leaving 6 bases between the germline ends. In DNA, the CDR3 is TGTGCCACCAGCAGAGATCTGAGCGGGGAGCTGTTTTTT. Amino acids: CATSRDLSGELFF.

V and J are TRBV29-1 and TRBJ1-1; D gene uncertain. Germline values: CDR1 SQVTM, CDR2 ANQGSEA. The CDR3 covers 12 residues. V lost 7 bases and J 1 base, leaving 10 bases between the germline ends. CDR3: CSAQEANTEAFF. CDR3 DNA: TGCAGCGCCCAGGAGGCGAACACTGAAGCTTTCTTT.

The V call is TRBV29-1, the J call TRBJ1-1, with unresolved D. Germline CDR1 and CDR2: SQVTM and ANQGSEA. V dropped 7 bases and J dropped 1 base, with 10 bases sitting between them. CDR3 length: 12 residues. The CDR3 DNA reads TGCAGCGGTAGGTCAACGAACACTGAAGCTTTCTTT. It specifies CSGRSTNTEAFF.

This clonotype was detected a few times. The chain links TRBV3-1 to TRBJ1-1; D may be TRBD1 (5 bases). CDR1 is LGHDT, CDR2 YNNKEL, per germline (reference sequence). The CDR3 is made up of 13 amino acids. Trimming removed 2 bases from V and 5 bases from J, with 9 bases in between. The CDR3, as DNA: TGTGCCAGCAGCCAACGGGGGGGGACTGAAGCTTTCTTT. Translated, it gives CASSQRGGTEAFF. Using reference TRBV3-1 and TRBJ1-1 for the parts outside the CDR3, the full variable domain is DTAVSQTPKYLVTQMGNDKSIKCEQNLGHDTMYWYKQDSKKFLKIMFSYNNKELIINETVPNRFSPKSPDKAHLNLHINSLELGDSAVYFCASSQRGGTEAFFGQGTRLTVV.

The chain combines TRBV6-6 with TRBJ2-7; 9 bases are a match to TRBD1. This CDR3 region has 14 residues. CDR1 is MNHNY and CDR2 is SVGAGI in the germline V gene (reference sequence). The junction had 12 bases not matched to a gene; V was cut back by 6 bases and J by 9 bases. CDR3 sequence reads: CASSPTGGSIVQYF. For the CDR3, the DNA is TGTGCCAGCAGCCCAACAGGGGGCTCGATCGTGCAGTACTTC.

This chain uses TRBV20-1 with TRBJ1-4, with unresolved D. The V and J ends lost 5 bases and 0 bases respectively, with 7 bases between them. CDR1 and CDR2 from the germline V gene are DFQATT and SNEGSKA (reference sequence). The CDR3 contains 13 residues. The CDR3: CSAEQATNEKLFF. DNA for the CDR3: TGCAGTGCTGAGCAGGCAACTAATGAAAAACTGTTTTTT.

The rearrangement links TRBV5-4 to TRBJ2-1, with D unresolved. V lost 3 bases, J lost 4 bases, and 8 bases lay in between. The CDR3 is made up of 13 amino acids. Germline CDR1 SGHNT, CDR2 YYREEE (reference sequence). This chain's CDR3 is CASSYTEYNEQFF. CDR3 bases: TGTGCCAGCAGCTATACAGAATACAATGAGCAGTTCTTC. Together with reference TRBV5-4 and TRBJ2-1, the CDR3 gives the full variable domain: ETGVTQSPTHLIKTRGQQVTLRCSSQSGHNTVSWYQQALGQGPQFIFQYYREEENGRGNFPPRFSGLQFPNYSSELNVNALELDDSALYLCASSYTEYNEQFFGPGTRLTVL.

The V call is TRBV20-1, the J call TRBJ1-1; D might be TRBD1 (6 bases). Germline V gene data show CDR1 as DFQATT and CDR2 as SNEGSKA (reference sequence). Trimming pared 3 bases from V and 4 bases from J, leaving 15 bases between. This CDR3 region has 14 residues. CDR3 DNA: TGCAGTGCTAGCCGATGGGGGGGCGCCACTGAAGCTTTCTTT. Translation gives CSASRWGGATEAFF.

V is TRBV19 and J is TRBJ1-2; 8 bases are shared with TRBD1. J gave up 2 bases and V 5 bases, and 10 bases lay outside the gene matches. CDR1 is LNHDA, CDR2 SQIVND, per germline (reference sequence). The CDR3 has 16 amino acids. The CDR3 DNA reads TGTGCCAGTAGTTCACCCCGGACAGGGACGAACTATGGCTACACCTTC. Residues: CASSSPRTGTNYGYTF. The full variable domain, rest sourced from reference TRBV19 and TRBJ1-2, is DGGITQSPKYLFRKEGQNVTLSCEQNLNHDAMYWYRQDPGQGLRLIYYSQIVNDFQKGDIAEGYSVSREKKESFPLTVTSAQKNPTAFYLCASSSPRTGTNYGYTFGSGTRLTVV.

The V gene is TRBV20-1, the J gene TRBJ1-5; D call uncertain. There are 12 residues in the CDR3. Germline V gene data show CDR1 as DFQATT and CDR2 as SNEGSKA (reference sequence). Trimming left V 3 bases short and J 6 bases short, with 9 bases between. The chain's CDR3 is CSASRVGQPQHF. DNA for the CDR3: TGCAGTGCTAGCCGGGTGGGTCAGCCCCAGCATTTT.

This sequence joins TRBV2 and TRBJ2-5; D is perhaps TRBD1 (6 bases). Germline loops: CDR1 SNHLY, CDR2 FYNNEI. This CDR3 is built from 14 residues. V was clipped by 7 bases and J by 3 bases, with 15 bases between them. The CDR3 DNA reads TGTGCCAGCATATCAAACAGGGTGGAAGAGACCCAGTACTTC. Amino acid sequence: CASISNRVEETQYF.

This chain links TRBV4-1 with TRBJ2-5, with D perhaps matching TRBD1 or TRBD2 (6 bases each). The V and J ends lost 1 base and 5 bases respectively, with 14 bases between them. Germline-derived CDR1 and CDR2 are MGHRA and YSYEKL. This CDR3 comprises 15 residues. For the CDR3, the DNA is TGCGCCAGCAGCCAAGGCGCCGGGGGCCAGGAGACCCAGTACTTC. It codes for CASSQGAGGQETQYF.

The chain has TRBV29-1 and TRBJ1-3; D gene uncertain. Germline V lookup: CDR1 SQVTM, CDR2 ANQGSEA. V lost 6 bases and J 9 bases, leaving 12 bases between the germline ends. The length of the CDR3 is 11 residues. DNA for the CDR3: TGCAGCGTGCTACACGCGAGCACCATATATTTT. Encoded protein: CSVLHASTIYF. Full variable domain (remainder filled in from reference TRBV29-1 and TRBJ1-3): SAVISQKPSRDICQRGTSLTIQCQVDSQVTMMFWYRQQPGQSLTLIATANQGSEATYESGFVIDKFPISRPNLTFSTLTVSNMSPEDSSIYLCSVLHASTIYFGEGSWLTVV.

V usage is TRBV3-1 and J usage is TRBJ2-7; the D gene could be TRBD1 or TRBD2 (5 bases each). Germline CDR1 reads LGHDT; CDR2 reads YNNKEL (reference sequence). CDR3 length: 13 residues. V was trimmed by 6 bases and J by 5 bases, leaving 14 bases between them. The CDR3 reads CASRRAGTNEQYF. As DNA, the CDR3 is TGTGCCAGCAGAAGGGCAGGGACCAACGAGCAGTACTTC.

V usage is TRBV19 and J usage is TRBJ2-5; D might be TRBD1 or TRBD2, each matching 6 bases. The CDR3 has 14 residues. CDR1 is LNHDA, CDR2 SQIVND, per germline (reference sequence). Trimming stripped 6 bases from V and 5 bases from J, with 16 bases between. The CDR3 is CASSTSGASETQYF. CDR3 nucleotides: TGTGCCAGTAGCACCTCGGGGGCGAGTGAGACCCAGTACTTC.

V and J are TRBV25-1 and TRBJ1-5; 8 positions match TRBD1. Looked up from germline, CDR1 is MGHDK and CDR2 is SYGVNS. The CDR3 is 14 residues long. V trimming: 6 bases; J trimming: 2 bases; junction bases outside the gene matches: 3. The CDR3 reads CASREGQGNQPQHF. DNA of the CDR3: TGTGCCAGCAGGGAGGGACAGGGCAATCAGCCCCAGCATTTT. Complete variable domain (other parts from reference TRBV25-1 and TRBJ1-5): EADIYQTPRYLVIGTGKKITLECSQTMGHDKMYWYQQDPGMELHLIHYSYGVNSTEKGDLSSESTVSRIRTEHFPLTLESARPSHTSQYLCASREGQGNQPQHFGDGTRLSIL.

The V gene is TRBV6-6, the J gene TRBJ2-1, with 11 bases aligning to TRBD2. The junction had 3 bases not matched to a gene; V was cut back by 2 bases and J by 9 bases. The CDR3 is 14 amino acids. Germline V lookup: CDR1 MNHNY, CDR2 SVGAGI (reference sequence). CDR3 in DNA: TGTGCCAGCAGTTACGGGCTAGCGGGGGGTGAGCAGTTCTTC. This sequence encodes CASSYGLAGGEQFF.